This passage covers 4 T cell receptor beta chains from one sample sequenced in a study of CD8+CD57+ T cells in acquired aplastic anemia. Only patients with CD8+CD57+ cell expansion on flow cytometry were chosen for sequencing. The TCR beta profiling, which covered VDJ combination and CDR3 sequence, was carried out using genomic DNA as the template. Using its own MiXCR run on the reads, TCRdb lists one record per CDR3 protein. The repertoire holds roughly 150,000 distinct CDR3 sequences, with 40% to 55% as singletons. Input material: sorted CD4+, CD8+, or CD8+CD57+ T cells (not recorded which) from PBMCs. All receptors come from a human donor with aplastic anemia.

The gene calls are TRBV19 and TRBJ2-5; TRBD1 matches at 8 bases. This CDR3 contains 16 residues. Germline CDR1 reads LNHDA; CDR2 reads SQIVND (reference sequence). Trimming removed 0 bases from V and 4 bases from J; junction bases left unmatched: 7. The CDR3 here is CASSIDGQGLLETQYF. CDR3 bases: TGTGCCAGTAGTATAGACGGACAGGGTTTATTAGAGACCCAGTACTTC.

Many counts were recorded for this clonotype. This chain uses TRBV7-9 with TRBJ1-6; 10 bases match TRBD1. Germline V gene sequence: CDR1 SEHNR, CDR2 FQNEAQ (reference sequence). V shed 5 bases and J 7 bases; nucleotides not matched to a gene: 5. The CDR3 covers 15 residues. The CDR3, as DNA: TGTGCCAGCAGCGCGGGACAGGGGTTGAATTCACCCCTCCACTTT. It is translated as CASSAGQGLNSPLHF.

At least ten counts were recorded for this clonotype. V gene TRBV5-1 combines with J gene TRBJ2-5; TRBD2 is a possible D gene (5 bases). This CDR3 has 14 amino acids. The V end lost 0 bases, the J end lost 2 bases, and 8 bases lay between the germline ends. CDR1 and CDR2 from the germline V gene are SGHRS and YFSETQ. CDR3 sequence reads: CASSLDGVQETQYF. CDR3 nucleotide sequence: TGCGCCAGCAGCTTGGACGGGGTACAAGAGACCCAGTACTTC.

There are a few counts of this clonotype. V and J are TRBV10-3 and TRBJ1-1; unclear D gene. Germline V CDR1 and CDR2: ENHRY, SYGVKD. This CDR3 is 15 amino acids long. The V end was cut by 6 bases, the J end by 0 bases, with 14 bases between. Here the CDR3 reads CAISPGGLLNTEAFF. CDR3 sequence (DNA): TGTGCCATCAGCCCTGGTGGCCTTTTGAACACTGAAGCTTTCTTT.